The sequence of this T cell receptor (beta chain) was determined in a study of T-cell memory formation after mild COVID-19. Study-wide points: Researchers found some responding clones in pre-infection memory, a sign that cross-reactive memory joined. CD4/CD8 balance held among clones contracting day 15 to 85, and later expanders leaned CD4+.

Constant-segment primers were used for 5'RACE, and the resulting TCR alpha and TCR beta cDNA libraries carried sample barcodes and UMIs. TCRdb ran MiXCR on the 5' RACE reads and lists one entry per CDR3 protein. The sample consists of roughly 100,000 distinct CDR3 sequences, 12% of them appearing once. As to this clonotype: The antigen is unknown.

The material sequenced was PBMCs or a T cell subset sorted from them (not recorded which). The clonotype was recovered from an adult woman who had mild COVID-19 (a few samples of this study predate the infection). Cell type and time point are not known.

Here the CDR3 DNA reads TGTGCCAGCAGCCACCCATCAGCGGGGAACACAGATACGCAGTATTTT. Its protein is CASSHPSAGNTDTQYF. V is TRBV9 and J is TRBJ2-3; 7 nucleotides align to TRBD2. The CDR3 runs 16 residues. Germline V gene data show CDR1 as SGDLS and CDR2 as YYNGEE. Losses at the gene ends were 4 bases for V and 2 bases for J; bases not matched to a gene: 10.